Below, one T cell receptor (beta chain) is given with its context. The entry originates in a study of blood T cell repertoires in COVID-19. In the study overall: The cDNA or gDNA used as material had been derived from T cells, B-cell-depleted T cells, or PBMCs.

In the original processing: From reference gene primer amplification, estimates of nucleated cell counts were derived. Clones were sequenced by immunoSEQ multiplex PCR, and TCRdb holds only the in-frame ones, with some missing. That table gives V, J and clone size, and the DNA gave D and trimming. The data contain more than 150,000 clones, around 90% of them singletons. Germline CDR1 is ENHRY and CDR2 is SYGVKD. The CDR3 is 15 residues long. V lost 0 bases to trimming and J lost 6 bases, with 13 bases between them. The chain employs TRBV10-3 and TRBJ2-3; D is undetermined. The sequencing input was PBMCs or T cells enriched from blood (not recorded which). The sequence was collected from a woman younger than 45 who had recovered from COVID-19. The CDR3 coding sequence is TGTGCCATCAGTGAGTCGTCTCCCAGTACCGATACGCAGTATTTT. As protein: CAISESSPSTDTQYF.